The clone carrying this T cell receptor beta chain has just a few counts. Its target is not known. The same CDR3 can be traced to other DNA sequences in this sample. V lost 5 bases and J lost 4; bases outside the gene matches: 5. The CDR3 is made up of 14 amino acids. CDR1 and CDR2 (germline): SGHNT, YENEEA. The data derive from a study of cytomegalovirus exposure and HLA in healthy donors. Study-level background: Out of approximately 170 million T cells, an earlier analysis found around 110 million unique TCR beta sequences in total. Among the roughly 370 genotyped donors, 65% to 90% were placed in the Caucasian-associated ancestry cluster. Study-level points and caveats: For most TCR beta V segments, an earlier analysis put the productive rate at about 90% or about 30% of the time.

The PCR made use of 60 Vbeta and 13 Jbeta primers. TCRdb's copy holds only in-frame clones and misses some; the assay was immunoSEQ multiplex PCR. Of roughly 110,000 clones in the sample, 70% to 80% were seen once. What was sequenced was PBMCs. The sequence was collected from a woman in her 30s in good health and CMV-seropositive. The chain employs TRBV11-3 and TRBJ1-3; TRBD1 agrees at 7 bases. Here the CDR3 DNA reads TGTGCCAGCAGCGCACAGGGGACCGGAAACACCATATATTTT. Translated: CASSAQGTGNTIYF. Filled out from reference TRBV11-3 and TRBJ1-3, the complete variable domain reads EAGVVQSPRYKIIEKKQPVAFWCNPISGHNTLYWYLQNLGQGPELLIRYENEEAVDDSQLPKDRFSAERLKGVDSTLKIQPAELGDSAVYLCASSAQGTGNTIYFGEGSWLTVV.